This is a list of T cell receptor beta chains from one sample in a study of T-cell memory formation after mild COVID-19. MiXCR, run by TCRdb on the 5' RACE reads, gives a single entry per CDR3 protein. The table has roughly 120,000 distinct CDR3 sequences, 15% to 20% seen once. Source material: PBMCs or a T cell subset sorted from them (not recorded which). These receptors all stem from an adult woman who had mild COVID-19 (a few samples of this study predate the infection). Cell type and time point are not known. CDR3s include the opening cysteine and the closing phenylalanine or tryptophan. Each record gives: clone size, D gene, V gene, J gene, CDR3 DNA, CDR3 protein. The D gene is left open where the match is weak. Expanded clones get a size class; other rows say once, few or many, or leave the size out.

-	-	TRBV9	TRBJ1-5	TGTGCCAGCAGCGTGGGGTATAGCAATCAGCCCCAGCATTTT	CASSVGYSNQPQHF
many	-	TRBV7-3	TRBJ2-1	TGTGCCAGCAGCTTAATAGGAGGGGCCTCCTACAATGAGCAGTTCTTC	CASSLIGGASYNEQFF
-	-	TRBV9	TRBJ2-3	TGTGCCAGCAGCGTAGAAGGGGACCCCCTCACAGATACGCAGTATTTT	CASSVEGDPLTDTQYF
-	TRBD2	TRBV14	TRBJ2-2	TGTGCCAGCAGCCAGCAAGCGGGGGGATATTCCGGGGAGCTGTTTTTT	CASSQQAGGYSGELFF
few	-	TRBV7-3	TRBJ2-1	TGTGCCAGCAGCTTCTCGGACGGAAATGAGCAGTTCTTC	CASSFSDGNEQFF
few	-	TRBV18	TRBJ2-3	TGTGCCAGCTCACCGAACCCTCCCCCAGATACGCAGTATTTT	CASSPNPPPDTQYF
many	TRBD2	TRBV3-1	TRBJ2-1	TGTGCCAGCAGTAGGCCAGCGGGGTTGAGGGATGAGCAGTTCTTC	CASSRPAGLRDEQFF
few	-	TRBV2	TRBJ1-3	TGTGCCAGCAGTGTCGTCAGGGGCGGTGGGAACACCATATATTTT	CASSVVRGGGNTIYF
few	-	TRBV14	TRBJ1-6	TGTGCCAGCAGCCATTCCGAGACAGGCCCCTTGGGAAATTCACCCCTCCACTTT	CASSHSETGPLGNSPLHF
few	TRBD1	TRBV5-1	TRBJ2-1	TGCGCCAGCAAAATCCGCCTTCCCGGGACAGGGATCAACAATGAGCAGTTCTTC	CASKIRLPGTGINNEQFF
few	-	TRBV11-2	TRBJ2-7	TGTGCCAGCAGGGGCCCGGGGGAGCAGTACTTC	CASRGPGEQYF
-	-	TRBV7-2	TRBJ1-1	TGTGCCAGCAGCTTATGGGGCACTGAAGCTTTCTTT	CASSLWGTEAFF
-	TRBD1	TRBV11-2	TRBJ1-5	TGTGCCAGCAGCCCAGGGGGGAGGGATCAGCCCCAGCATTTT	CASSPGGRDQPQHF
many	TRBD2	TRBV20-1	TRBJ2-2	TGCAGTGCTCGGGTACAACAGGGAACTAGCGGGAGGTACACCGGGGAGCTGTTTTTT	CSARVQQGTSGRYTGELFF
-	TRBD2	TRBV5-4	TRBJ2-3	TGTGCCAGCAGCTCCCGCGGGGGGAGCACAGATACGCAGTATTTT	CASSSRGGSTDTQYF
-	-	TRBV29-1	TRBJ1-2	TGCAGCGTACTAGGAGGGGAGAACTATGGCTACACCTTC	CSVLGGENYGYTF
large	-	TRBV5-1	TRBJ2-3	TGCGCCAGCAGCTTGGCCCAGGTGACAGGCACAGATACGCAGTATTTT	CASSLAQVTGTDTQYF
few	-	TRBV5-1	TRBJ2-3	TGCGCCAGCAGTCGTAGGGCAGATACGCAGTATTTT	CASSRRADTQYF
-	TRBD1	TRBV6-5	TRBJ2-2	TGTGCCAGCAGTTACTCGGGACAGCCCCCCGGGGAGCTGTTTTTT	CASSYSGQPPGELFF
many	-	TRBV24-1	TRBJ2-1	TGTGCCACCCGGGCGGGCTCCTACAATGAGCAGTTCTTC	CATRAGSYNEQFF
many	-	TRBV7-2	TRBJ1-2	TGTGCCAGCAGCTTAGAGAACTATGGCTACACCTTC	CASSLENYGYTF
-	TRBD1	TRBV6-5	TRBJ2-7	TGTGCCAGCACTCAACAGGGGTTTCCCTACGAGCAGTACTTC	CASTQQGFPYEQYF
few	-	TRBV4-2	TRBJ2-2	TGTGCCAGCAGCCAAGTTTCCGGGGAGCTGTTTTTT	CASSQVSGELFF
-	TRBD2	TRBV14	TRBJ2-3	TGTGCCAGCAGCCAAGCCCATTCGGGGGGGACAGATACGCAGTATTTT	CASSQAHSGGTDTQYF
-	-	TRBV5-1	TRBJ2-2	TGCGCCAGCAGCTCGGGACACACGAACACCGGGGAGCTGTTTTTT	CASSSGHTNTGELFF
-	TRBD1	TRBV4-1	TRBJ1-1	TGCGCCAGCAGCCAAGGACAGGGGGTCGCTGAAGCTTTCTTT	CASSQGQGVAEAFF
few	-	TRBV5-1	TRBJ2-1	TGCGCCAGCAGCCTCACCGGGACTCCGACTGGTGAGCAGTTCTTC	CASSLTGTPTGEQFF
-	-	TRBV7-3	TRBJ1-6	TGTGCCAGCAGTTTAAGGAATTCACCCCTCCACTTT	CASSLRNSPLHF
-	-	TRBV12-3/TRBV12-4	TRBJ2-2	TGTGCCAGCAGTCCTGGCCCTAGCTCCGGGGAGCTGTTTTTT	CASSPGPSSGELFF
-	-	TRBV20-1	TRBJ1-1	TGCAGTGCTAGACATTTGTGGAACACTGAAGCTTTCTTT	CSARHLWNTEAFF
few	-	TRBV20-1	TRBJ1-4	TGCAGTGCTGGCACCGCAACTAATGAAAAACTGTTTTTT	CSAGTATNEKLFF
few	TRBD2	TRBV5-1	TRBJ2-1	TGCGCCAGCAGCGTGACTAGCGGGAGGGAGAGGTTCTTC	CASSVTSGRERFF
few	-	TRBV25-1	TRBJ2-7	TGTGCCAGCAGTGGGGGGCAGAGCTCCTACGAGCAGTACTTC	CASSGGQSSYEQYF
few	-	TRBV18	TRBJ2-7	TGTGCCAGTGCGAGGGCCTCCTACGAGCAGTACTTC	CASARASYEQYF
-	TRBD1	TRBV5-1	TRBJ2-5	TGCGCCAGCAGCTTGTACAGGGGGCAAGAGACCCAGTACTTC	CASSLYRGQETQYF
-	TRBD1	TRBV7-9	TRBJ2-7	TGTGCCAGCAGCGGACAGGTTAGCCACTACGAGCAGTACTTC	CASSGQVSHYEQYF
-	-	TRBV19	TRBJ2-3	TGTGCCACGGGATGGGGGGATACGCAGTATTTT	CATGWGDTQYF
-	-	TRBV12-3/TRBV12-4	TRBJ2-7	TGTGCCAGCGGCAAGCGGGCAGAGCAGTACTTC	CASGKRAEQYF
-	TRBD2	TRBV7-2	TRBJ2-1	TGTGCCAGCAGCCTGAGACTAGCGGGAGGTAGCTCCTACAATGAGCAGTTCTTC	CASSLRLAGGSSYNEQFF
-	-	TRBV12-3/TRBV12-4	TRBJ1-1	TGTGCCAGCAGTCCCCGCGGGGGGTCGAACACTGAAGCTTTCTTT	CASSPRGGSNTEAFF
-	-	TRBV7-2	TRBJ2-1	TGTGCCAGCAGCGTACTAGCCACCTTGAACAATGAGCAGTTCTTC	CASSVLATLNNEQFF